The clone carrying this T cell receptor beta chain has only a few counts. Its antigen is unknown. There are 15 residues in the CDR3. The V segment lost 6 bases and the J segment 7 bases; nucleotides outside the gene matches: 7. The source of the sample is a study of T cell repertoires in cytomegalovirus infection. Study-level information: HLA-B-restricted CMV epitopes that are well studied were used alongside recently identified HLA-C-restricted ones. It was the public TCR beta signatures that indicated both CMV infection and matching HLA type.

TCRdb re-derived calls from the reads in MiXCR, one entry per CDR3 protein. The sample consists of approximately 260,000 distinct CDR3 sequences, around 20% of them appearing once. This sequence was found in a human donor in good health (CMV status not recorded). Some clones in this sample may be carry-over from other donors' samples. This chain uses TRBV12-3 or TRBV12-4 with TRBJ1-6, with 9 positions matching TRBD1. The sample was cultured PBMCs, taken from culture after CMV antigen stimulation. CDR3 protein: CASSRWDRENSPLHF. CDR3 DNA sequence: TGTGCCAGCAGCCGATGGGACAGGGAAAATTCACCCCTCCACTTT.